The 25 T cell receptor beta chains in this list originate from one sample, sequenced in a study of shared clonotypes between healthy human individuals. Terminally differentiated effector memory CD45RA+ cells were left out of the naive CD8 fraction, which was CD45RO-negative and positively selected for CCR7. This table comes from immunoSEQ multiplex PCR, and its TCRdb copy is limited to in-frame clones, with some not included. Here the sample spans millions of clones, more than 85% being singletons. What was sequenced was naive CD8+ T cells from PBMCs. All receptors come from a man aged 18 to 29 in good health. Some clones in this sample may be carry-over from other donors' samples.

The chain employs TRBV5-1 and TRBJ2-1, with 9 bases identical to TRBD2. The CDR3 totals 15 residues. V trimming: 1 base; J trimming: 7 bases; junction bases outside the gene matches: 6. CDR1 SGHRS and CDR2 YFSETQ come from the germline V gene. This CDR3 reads CASSLHSGRSNEQFF. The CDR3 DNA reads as TGCGCCAGCAGCTTGCATAGCGGGAGATCGAATGAGCAGTTCTTC.

The CDR3 DNA follows: TGTGCCAGCAGTTTTAGGGCGGGGGCAGGGGACTACGAGCAGTACTTC. This encodes CASSFRAGAGDYEQYF. The chain carries TRBV6-5 and TRBJ2-7; weak D call: TRBD2 (7 bases). Germline CDR1 MNHEY, CDR2 SVGAGI. V dropped 4 bases and J dropped 3 bases, with 19 bases sitting between them. The CDR3 spans 16 residues.

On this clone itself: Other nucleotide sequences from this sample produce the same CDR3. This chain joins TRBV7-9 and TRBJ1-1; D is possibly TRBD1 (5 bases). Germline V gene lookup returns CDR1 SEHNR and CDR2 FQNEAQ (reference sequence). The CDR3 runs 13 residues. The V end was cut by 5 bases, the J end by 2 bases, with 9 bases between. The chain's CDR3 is CASSPDSNTEAFF. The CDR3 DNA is TGTGCCAGCAGCCCAGACAGTAACACTGAAGCTTTCTTT.

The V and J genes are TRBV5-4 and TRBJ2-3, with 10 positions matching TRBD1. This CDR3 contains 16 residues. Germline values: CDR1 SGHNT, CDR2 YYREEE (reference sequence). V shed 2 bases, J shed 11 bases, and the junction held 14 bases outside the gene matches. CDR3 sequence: CASSLFGTGALIRQYF. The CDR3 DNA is TGTGCCAGCAGCTTATTCGGGACAGGGGCCCTTATTAGGCAGTATTTT.

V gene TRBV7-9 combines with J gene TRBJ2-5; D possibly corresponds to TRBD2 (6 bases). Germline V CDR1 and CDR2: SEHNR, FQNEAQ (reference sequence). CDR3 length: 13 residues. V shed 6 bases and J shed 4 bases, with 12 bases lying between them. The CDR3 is CASRPWGVETQYF. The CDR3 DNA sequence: TGTGCCAGCAGACCATGGGGGGTAGAGACCCAGTACTTC.

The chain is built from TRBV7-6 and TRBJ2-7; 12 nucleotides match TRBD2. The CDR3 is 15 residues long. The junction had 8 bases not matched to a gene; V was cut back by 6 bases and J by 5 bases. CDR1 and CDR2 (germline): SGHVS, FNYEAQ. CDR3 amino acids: CASSLAGGPYHEQYF. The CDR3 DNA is TGTGCCAGCAGTCTAGCGGGAGGGCCATACCACGAGCAGTACTTC.

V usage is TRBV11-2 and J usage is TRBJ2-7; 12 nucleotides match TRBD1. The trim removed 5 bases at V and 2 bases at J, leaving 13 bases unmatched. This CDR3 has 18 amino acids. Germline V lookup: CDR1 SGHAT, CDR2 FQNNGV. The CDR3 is CASSGRDRGRAGPYEQYF. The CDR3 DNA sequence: TGTGCCAGCAGCGGCCGGGACAGGGGGCGTGCGGGACCCTACGAGCAGTACTTC. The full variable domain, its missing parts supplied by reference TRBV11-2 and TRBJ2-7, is EAGVAQSPRYKIIEKRQSVAFWCNPISGHATLYWYQQILGQGPKLLIQFQNNGVVDDSQLPKDRFSAERLKGVDSTLKIQPAKLEDSAVYLCASSGRDRGRAGPYEQYFGPGTRLTVT.

The CDR3 sequence: CASSLGHSGTEAFF. The CDR3 DNA reads TGTGCCAGCAGCTTAGGACATTCGGGTACTGAAGCTTTCTTT. V gene TRBV11-3 combines with J gene TRBJ1-1; D unresolved. Germline V gene data show CDR1 as SGHNT and CDR2 as YENEEA. The CDR3 sequence is 14 residues long. The V end was cut by 1 base, the J end by 5 bases, with 11 bases between. The full variable domain, completed using reference TRBV11-3 and TRBJ1-1, is EAGVVQSPRYKIIEKKQPVAFWCNPISGHNTLYWYLQNLGQGPELLIRYENEEAVDDSQLPKDRFSAERLKGVDSTLKIQPAELGDSAVYLCASSLGHSGTEAFFGQGTRLTVV.

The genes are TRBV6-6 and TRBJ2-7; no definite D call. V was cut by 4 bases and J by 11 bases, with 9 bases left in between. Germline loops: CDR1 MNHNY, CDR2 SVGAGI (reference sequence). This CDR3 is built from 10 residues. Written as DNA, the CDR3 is TGTGCCAGCAGTTCCAACCGGGAGTACTTC. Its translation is CASSSNREYF.

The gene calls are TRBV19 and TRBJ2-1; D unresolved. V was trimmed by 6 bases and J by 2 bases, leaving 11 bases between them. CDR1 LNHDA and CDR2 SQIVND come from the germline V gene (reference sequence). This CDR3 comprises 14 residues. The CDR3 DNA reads TGTGCCAGTAGCGGGCACAGCGCCTACAATGAGCAGTTCTTC. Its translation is CASSGHSAYNEQFF. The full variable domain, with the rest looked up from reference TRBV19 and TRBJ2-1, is DGGITQSPKYLFRKEGQNVTLSCEQNLNHDAMYWYRQDPGQGLRLIYYSQIVNDFQKGDIAEGYSVSREKKESFPLTVTSAQKNPTAFYLCASSGHSAYNEQFFGPGTRLTVL.

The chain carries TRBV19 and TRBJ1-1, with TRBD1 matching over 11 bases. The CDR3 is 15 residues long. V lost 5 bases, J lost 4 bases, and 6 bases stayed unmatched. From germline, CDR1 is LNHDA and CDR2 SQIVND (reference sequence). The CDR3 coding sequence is TGTGCCAGTAGTTCACAAGGACAGGGGGCCACTGAAGCTTTCTTT. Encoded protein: CASSSQGQGATEAFF.

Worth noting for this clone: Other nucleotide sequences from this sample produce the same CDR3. CDR3 bases: TGTGCCAGCAGCGGGGGGGGCAGGCAGCCCCAGCATTTT. It specifies CASSGGGRQPQHF. This rearrangement joins TRBV9 to TRBJ1-5; a possible D gene is TRBD1 (6 bases). This CDR3 spans 13 amino acids. V lost 3 bases and J 7 bases, leaving 11 bases between the germline ends. Germline values: CDR1 SGDLS, CDR2 YYNGEE.

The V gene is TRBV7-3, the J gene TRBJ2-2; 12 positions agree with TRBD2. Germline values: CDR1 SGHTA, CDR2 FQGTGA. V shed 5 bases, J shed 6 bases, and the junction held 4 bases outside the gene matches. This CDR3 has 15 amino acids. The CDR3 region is CASSLLAGGAGELFF. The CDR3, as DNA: TGTGCCAGCAGCCTTCTAGCGGGAGGGGCCGGGGAGCTGTTTTTT.

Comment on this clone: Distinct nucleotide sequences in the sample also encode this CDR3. CDR3 sequence reads: CASSTGQGNQPQHF. In DNA, the CDR3 is TGTGCCAGTAGTACGGGACAGGGGAATCAGCCCCAGCATTTT. V gene TRBV19 combines with J gene TRBJ1-5; TRBD1 matches at 10 bases. This CDR3 has 14 amino acids. V dropped 4 bases and J dropped 4; count of bases not matched to a gene: 1. Germline V gene lookup returns CDR1 LNHDA and CDR2 SQIVND (reference sequence). The entire variable domain, with the rest obtained from reference TRBV19 and TRBJ1-5, is as follows: DGGITQSPKYLFRKEGQNVTLSCEQNLNHDAMYWYRQDPGQGLRLIYYSQIVNDFQKGDIAEGYSVSREKKESFPLTVTSAQKNPTAFYLCASSTGQGNQPQHFGDGTRLSIL.

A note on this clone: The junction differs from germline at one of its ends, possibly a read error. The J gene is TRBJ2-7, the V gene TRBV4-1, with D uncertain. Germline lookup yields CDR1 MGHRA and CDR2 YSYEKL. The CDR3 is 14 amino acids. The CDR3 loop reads CASRQDSIAYEQYF. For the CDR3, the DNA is TGCGCCAGCAGACAAGACTCGATCGCCTACGAGCAGTACTTC.

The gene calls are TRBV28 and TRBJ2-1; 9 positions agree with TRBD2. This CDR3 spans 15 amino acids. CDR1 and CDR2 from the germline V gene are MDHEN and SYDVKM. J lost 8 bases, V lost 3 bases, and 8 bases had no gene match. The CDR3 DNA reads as TGTGCCAGCAGTTTTCAGAGCGGGAGGTGGCATGAGCAGTTCTTC. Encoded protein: CASSFQSGRWHEQFF.

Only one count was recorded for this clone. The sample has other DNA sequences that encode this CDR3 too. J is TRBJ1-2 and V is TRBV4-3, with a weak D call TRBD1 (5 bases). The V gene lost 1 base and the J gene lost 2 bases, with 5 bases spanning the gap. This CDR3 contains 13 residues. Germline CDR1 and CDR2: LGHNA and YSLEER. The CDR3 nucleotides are TGCGCCAGCAGCCAAGGGGGGAACTATGGCTACACCTTC. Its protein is CASSQGGNYGYTF.

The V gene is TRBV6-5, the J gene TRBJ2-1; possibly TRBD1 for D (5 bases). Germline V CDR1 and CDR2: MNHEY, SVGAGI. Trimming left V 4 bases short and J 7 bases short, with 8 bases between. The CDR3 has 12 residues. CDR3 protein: CASSLGRNEQFF. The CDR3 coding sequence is TGTGCCAGCAGTTTGGGGCGGAATGAGCAGTTCTTC.

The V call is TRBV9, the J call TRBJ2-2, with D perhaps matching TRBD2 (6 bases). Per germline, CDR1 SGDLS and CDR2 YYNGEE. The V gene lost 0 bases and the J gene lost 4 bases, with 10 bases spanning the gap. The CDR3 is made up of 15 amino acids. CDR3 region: CASSVGPGVTGELFF. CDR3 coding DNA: TGTGCCAGCAGCGTAGGTCCGGGGGTCACCGGGGAGCTGTTTTTT.

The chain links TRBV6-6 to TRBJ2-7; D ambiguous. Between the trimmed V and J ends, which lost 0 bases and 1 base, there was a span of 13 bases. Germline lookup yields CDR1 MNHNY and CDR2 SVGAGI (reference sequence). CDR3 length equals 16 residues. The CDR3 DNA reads TGTGCCAGCAGTTACTCGAATTTGGGCGCGTCCTACGAGCAGTACTTC. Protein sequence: CASSYSNLGASYEQYF.

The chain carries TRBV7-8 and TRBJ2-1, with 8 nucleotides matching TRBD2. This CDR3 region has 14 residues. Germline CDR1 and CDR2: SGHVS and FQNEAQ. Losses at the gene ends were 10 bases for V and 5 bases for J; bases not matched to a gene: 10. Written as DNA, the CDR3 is TGTGCCACTGAAGCGGGAGTTATGAACAATGAGCAGTTCTTC. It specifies CATEAGVMNNEQFF. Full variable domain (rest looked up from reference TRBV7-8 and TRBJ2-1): GAGVSQSPRYKVAKRGQDVALRCDPISGHVSLFWYQQALGQGPEFLTYFQNEAQLDKSGLPSDRFFAERPEGSVSTLKIQRTQQEDSAVYLCATEAGVMNNEQFFGPGTRLTVL.

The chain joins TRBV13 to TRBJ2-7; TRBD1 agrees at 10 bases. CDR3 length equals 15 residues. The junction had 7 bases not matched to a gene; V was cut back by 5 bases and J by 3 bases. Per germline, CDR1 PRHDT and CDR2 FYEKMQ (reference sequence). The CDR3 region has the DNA TGTGCCAGCAGCGAAACCGGGACAGGGGTCTACGAGCAGTACTTC. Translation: CASSETGTGVYEQYF.

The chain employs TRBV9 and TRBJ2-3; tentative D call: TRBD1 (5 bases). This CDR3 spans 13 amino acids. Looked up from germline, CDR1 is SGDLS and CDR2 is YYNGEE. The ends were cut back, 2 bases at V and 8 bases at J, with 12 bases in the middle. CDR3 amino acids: CASSVPTQGTQYF. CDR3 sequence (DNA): TGTGCCAGCAGCGTTCCCACCCAGGGTACGCAGTATTTT.

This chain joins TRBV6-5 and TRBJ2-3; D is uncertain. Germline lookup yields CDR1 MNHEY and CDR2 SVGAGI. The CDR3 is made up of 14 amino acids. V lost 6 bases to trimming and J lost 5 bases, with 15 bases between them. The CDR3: CASRLLPQLDTQYF. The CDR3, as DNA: TGTGCCAGCAGGCTCCTTCCCCAATTAGATACGCAGTATTTT.

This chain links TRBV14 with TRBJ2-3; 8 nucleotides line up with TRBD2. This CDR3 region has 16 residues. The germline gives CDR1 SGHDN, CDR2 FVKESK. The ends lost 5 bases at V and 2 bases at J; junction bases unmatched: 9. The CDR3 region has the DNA TGTGCCAGCAGCGATCGGACTAGCAGGTACACAGATACGCAGTATTTT. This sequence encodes CASSDRTSRYTDTQYF.